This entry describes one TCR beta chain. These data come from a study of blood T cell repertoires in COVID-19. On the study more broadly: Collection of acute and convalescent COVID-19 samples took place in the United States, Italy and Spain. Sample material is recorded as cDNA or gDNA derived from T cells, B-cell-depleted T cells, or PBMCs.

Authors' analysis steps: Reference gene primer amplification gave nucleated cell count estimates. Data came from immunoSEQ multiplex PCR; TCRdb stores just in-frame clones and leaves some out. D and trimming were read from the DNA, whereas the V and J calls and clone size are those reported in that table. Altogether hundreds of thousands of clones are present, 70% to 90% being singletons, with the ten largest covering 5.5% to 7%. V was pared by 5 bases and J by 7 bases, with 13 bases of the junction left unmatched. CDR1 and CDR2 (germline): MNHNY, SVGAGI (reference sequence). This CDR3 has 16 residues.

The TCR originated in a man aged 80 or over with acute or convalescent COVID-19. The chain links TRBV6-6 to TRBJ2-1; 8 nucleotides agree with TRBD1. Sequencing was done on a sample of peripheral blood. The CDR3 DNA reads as TGTGCCAGCAGTCCCTCCCGGACAGGGCTAAAGAATGAGCAGTTCTTC. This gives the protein CASSPSRTGLKNEQFF.